The 20 T cell receptor beta chains given below trace back to one sample, sequenced in a study of naive and memory T cell subsets. An oligonucleotide containing a UMI was ligated to the 3' end of TCR cDNA. Amplification of ligated cDNA took four PCR rounds with SP2 and nested alpha and beta constant primers. TCRdb analysed the 5' RACE reads with MiXCR anew, one entry per CDR3 protein. This sample has tens of thousands of distinct CDR3 sequences, with under 10% found just once. The source is a female donor in good health.

This clonotype was found many times. This chain connects TRBV7-6 to TRBJ1-1; D is perhaps TRBD1 (5 bases). Trimming removed 5 bases at V and 4 bases at J, with 17 bases between. The CDR3 covers 15 residues. The germline CDR1 and CDR2 sequences are SGHVS and FNYEAQ. The CDR3 DNA reads TGTGCCAGCAGCCCCCCCGTGGGGGTTGCCACTGAAGCTTTCTTT. Protein: CASSPPVGVATEAFF.

This clonotype was seen repeatedly, ten times or more. V and J are TRBV7-2 and TRBJ1-2; D is possibly TRBD1 (5 bases). Germline V gives CDR1 SGHTA, CDR2 FQGNSA. The CDR3 covers 13 residues. Trimming cost V 6 bases and J 7 bases, with 15 bases left between them. The CDR3 DNA follows: TGTGCCAGCAGTTACGGTACAGGCAGTGGCTACACCTTC. Translating gives CASSYGTGSGYTF.

Many counts were recorded for this clonotype. The rearrangement links TRBV18 to TRBJ1-5, with 8 positions matching TRBD1. Germline V gene sequence: CDR1 KGHSH, CDR2 LQKENI. Trimming took 5 bases from V and 4 from J; bases not matched to a gene: 16. The CDR3 has 18 residues. CDR3 bases: TGTGCCAGCTCAACAGGGGGGGTCATGGGAAACAAGAATCAGCCCCAGCATTTT. This encodes CASSTGGVMGNKNQPQHF.

This clonotype was counted ten times or more. The chain couples TRBV30 to TRBJ1-6; D remains unclear. The CDR3 runs 13 residues. Trimming stripped 3 bases from V and 10 bases from J, with 13 bases between. Germline assignment: CDR1 GTSNPN and CDR2 SVGIG (reference sequence). Written as DNA, the CDR3 is TGTGCCTGGAGCCCAAGTGGTCAATCACCCCTCCACTTT. As protein: CAWSPSGQSPLHF.

This clonotype was seen a few times. The chain employs TRBV6-4 and TRBJ2-2; no clear D. CDR1 and CDR2 from the germline V gene are MRHNA and SNTAGT. The CDR3 loop spans 12 amino acids. V lost 7 bases to trimming and J lost 4 bases, with 7 bases between them. As DNA, the CDR3 is TGTGCCAGCAATAGGGTCACCGGGGAGCTGTTTTTT. Translation gives CASNRVTGELFF.

The table lists this clonotype with a few counts. The V and J genes are TRBV7-9 and TRBJ1-5; D perhaps matches TRBD1 (5 bases). Germline V gene lookup returns CDR1 SEHNR and CDR2 FQNEAQ (reference sequence). The CDR3 runs 13 residues. The ends were cut back, 3 bases at V and 8 bases at J, with 11 bases in the middle. The CDR3 nucleotides read TGTGCCAGCAGCTTGGCCAGGGAGAAGCCCCAGCATTTT. This gives the protein CASSLAREKPQHF.

This clonotype was seen at least ten times. The genes are TRBV2 and TRBJ1-1; D call uncertain. V gave up 8 bases and J gave up 3 bases, with 4 bases separating them. Germline V lookup: CDR1 SNHLY, CDR2 FYNNEI. The length of the CDR3 is 10 residues. In nucleotides, the CDR3 is TGTGCCAGCGGGTACACTGAAGCTTTCTTT. Protein sequence: CASGYTEAFF.

V is TRBV18 and J is TRBJ1-1; tentative D call: TRBD1 (5 bases). Germline V CDR1 and CDR2: KGHSH, LQKENI. V lost 5 bases and J 4 bases, leaving 14 bases between the germline ends. The CDR3 is made up of 14 amino acids. The CDR3 nucleotides are TGTGCCAGCTCATCCAGGGACGGGGGCACTGAAGCTTTCTTT. As protein: CASSSRDGGTEAFF.

This clonotype was picked up many times. The J gene is TRBJ2-3, the V gene TRBV12-3 or TRBV12-4, with 7 positions matching TRBD1. The CDR3 has 14 residues. J was trimmed by 2 bases and V by 6 bases; bases with no gene match: 5. CDR3 region: CASRLGQATDTQYF. The CDR3 nucleotides are TGTGCCAGCAGACTCGGACAGGCCACAGATACGCAGTATTTT.

This clonotype was detected many times. The rearrangement uses TRBV20-1 and TRBJ1-5; 7 bases fit TRBD1. Per the germline V gene, CDR1 is DFQATT and CDR2 is SNEGSKA (reference sequence). Germline trimming cut 5 bases from V and 1 base from J; bases unmatched to any gene: 5. The CDR3 length is 14 residues. CDR3 DNA: TGCAGTGCTCCGGACAGGAGAAGCAATCAGCCCCAGCATTTT. It yields the protein CSAPDRRSNQPQHF.

The gene calls are TRBV19 and TRBJ2-7, with a weak D call TRBD1 (6 bases). The germline gives CDR1 LNHDA, CDR2 SQIVND (reference sequence). Trimming took 5 bases from V and 2 from J, leaving 19 bases between them. The CDR3 is 16 residues long. The CDR3 here is CASSDRSRDNPYEQYF. For the CDR3, the DNA is TGTGCCAGTAGTGATAGATCCCGGGACAACCCCTACGAGCAGTACTTC.

This clonotype was counted ten times or more. This sequence joins TRBV5-1 and TRBJ2-7; 7 bases agree with TRBD1. Per the germline V gene, CDR1 is SGHRS and CDR2 is YFSETQ. V gave up 0 bases and J gave up 6 bases; unmatched junction bases: 6. The CDR3 extends over 14 amino acids. The DNA for the CDR3 is TGCGCCAGCAGCTTGGGGACAGGTTTCCGCGAGCAGTACTTC. As protein: CASSLGTGFREQYF.

The genes are TRBV5-1 and TRBJ1-1; no firm D call. The CDR3 runs 13 residues. Germline CDR1 reads SGHRS; CDR2 reads YFSETQ. Trimming removed 0 bases at V and 8 bases at J, with 11 bases between. The CDR3 bases are TGCGCCAGCAGCTTGGATCCCAGACTCGAAGCTTTCTTT. As protein: CASSLDPRLEAFF.

This clonotype was seen repeatedly, ten times or more. For the CDR3, the DNA is TGTGCCAGCAGGGGGGATAGCAATCAGCCCCAGCATTTT. Amino acids: CASRGDSNQPQHF. The chain carries TRBV2 and TRBJ1-5, with D possibly being TRBD1 (5 bases). Trimming pared 6 bases from V and 0 bases from J, leaving 6 bases between. The length of the CDR3 is 13 residues. Germline V gives CDR1 SNHLY, CDR2 FYNNEI.

This clonotype has a handful of counts. This chain uses TRBV6-5 with TRBJ2-1; the D is unclear. The CDR3 totals 14 residues. Germline V lookup: CDR1 MNHEY, CDR2 SVGAGI. V lost 1 base and J lost 9, with 13 bases in between. The CDR3 bases are TGTGCCAGCAGTTACTTAGGGCAGATGAGTGAGCAGTTCTTC. Protein: CASSYLGQMSEQFF.

This clonotype came up many times. This chain links TRBV20-1 with TRBJ1-2; D may be TRBD1 (6 bases). Between the trimmed V and J ends, which lost 6 bases and 4 bases, there was a span of 18 bases. CDR1 DFQATT and CDR2 SNEGSKA come from the germline V gene (reference sequence). The CDR3 has 14 residues. The CDR3 sequence: CSARDGQISYGYTF. Written as DNA, the CDR3 is TGCAGTGCCCGGGACGGACAGATCTCCTATGGCTACACCTTC.

This clonotype was found many times. The rearrangement links TRBV12-3 or TRBV12-4 to TRBJ1-3; D not certain. V lost 6 bases to trimming and J lost 0 bases, with 6 bases between them. The CDR3 runs to 13 residues. Written as DNA, the CDR3 is TGTGCCAGCAGCCGGTACTCTGGAAACACCATATATTTT. This encodes CASSRYSGNTIYF.

In this sample, this clonotype turned up many times. The chain combines TRBV7-2 with TRBJ1-1; D not resolved. Germline V lookup: CDR1 SGHTA, CDR2 FQGNSA. The CDR3 spans 12 residues. V was pared by 5 bases and J by 3 bases, with 7 bases between. CDR3 DNA: TGTGCCAGCAGCCCAAGATACACTGAAGCTTTCTTT. It encodes CASSPRYTEAFF.

This clonotype appeared a few times. V and J are TRBV20-1 and TRBJ2-2; 7 bases fit TRBD2. V was clipped by 6 bases and J by 5 bases; unmatched bases: 12. The CDR3 is 15 residues long. Per germline, CDR1 DFQATT and CDR2 SNEGSKA (reference sequence). CDR3 sequence (DNA): TGCAGTGCCGCCGCGGCGGGGCGGGGGACCGGGGAGCTGTTTTTT. This gives the protein CSAAAAGRGTGELFF.

The CDR3 nucleotides read TGTGCCAGCAAGGCGGGGGCCCACAATGAGCAGTTCTTC. Translated: CASKAGAHNEQFF. V gene TRBV25-1 combines with J gene TRBJ2-1; TRBD2 might be the D (7 bases). Germline-derived CDR1 and CDR2 are MGHDK and SYGVNS. The CDR3 sequence is 13 residues long. With 7 bases removed from V and 5 bases from J, the gap between germline ends came to 12 bases.